The entry that follows covers one T cell receptor beta chain sequence. This clone's antigen is unknown. Base quality data are lacking; no much larger clone is found one base away. In total, roughly 670 healthy bone marrow donors made up the cohort. At the time of sampling, every cohort member was nominally healthy, though immune exposures that went unrecorded were likely present. The donor was CMV seronegative and was included in the group of several hundred seronegative cohort members. Each donor provided a peripheral blood sample, and peripheral blood mononuclear cells were used for TCR beta sequencing. The Qiagen DNeasy Blood Extraction Kit was used to extract genomic DNA from the blood cell samples. The receptor library was made with the immunoSEQ multiplex PCR assay. A mixture of 60 forward primers for TCR Vbeta segments and 13 reverse primers for TCR Jbeta segments was used in the multiplex PCR. A multiplex PCR assay on genomic DNA amplified the CDR3 region of rearranged TCR beta genes. The amplified TCR beta libraries were sequenced on the Illumina HiSeq System as 87-base-pair reads. In the source study's methods: A later analysis tallied 80 million to 95 million unique TCR beta chains across the 640 or so repertoires, and approximately 11 million of those chains were shared by two or more donors. Raw reads were error-corrected and collapsed into unique sequences by a nearest-neighbor algorithm in which closely related sequences were merged to remove PCR and sequencing errors. V, D and J gene segments were assigned by aligning CDR3 sequences to IMGT reference sequences. For a sequence to be retained, a match of at least six nucleotides was required to both a V gene segment and a J gene segment. Rearrangements were called productive when the CDR3 lacked stop codons and stayed in frame with V and J; all others were non-productive. Following IMGT convention, CDR3 was defined as the stretch from the second conserved V-encoded cysteine to the conserved J-encoded phenylalanine. Sequences without an unambiguous match to a single V gene segment were excluded from the earlier analysis of approximately 600 of the donors. An earlier analysis of a few hundred of the donors called V segments functional above 56.7% productive rearrangements and segregating when the between-donor standard deviation exceeded 5%. A statistical classification framework was built for diagnosing cytomegalovirus status from the catalog of TCR beta chain sequences. In a later analysis, TCR nucleotide sequences were compared against IMGT/GENE-DB human TR gene sequences so that V and J genes could be assigned. A later analysis assigned CDR3 sequences and most-parsimonious VDJ recombination scenarios with the TCRdist pipeline. In a later analysis, each TCR beta chain was defined by its CDR3 amino acid sequence together with its V-gene family, and reads without a unique V-gene family were excluded. To address suspected cross-contamination and a sequencing artifact, a later analysis removed around 600 highly shared, low-generation-probability nucleotide sequences. For each public chain, a later analysis derived a clonal expansion index from normalized ranks of inferred template counts within each repertoire. A later analysis computed generation probabilities with a VDJ recombination model fitted to out-of-frame rearrangements, and checked the results against IGoR. In a later analysis, TCR-TCR, TCR-HLA and TCR-CMV co-occurrence was scored with hypergeometric tests, and a repertoire-size bias correction was applied to TCR pairs. In a later analysis, false discovery rates were estimated by permuting HLA or CMV assignments 20 times. In a later analysis, co-occurring TCRs were grouped using DBSCAN, with TCRdist sequence similarity added in when clustering inside HLA-allele-positive subsets. Repertoires with fewer than 30,000 or more than 120,000 public chains were left out of co-occurrence clustering, as were about five repertoires with anomalous nucleotide sharing. TCRdb limited this immuneACCESS table to in-frame rearrangements with V and J called. A share of clones is missing; checked studies link under half to unresolved V genes, and the rest is unexplained. V, J and clone size were drawn from that table, and D and trimming were deduced from the DNA. In all, the sample holds 150,000 or so clones, and around 81% of those were seen once. The ten largest make up around 1% of the sample.

These data are taken from a study of cytomegalovirus exposure and HLA in healthy donors (TCRdb year 2017). For context, the study as a whole: An earlier analysis of approximately 600 of the donors reported 276 Gb of sequence data and 117 million unique TCR beta sequences from some 180 million T cells. An early release that covered approximately 600 HLA-typed donors contained approximately 300 gigabases of sequencing data and tens of millions of unique TCR sequences. The genetic ancestry cluster associated with self-reported Caucasian donors included approximately 85% of the roughly 400 genotyped donors. The study aimed to test whether cataloging public T cell receptors could reveal signatures of past pathogen exposure. The T cell repertoires of several hundred subjects were profiled by immunosequencing and related to cytomegalovirus serostatus. Besides the first cohort of 500 to 700 subjects, a separate validation cohort made up of 120 different subjects was used. The study combined high-throughput TCR immunosequencing, statistical association of individual TCRs with disease status, and machine learning to predict cytomegalovirus infection status. To study patterns of TCR occurrence, a later analysis re-analyzed previously published TCR beta repertoires from under 750 donors and added high-resolution HLA genotyping. Rather than using new phenotypic data, the later analysis identified candidate immune exposures from TCR beta sequences and from how often those sequences occurred across donors. An earlier analysis of around 640 of the donors used high-throughput TCR beta sequencing to judge whether each TCR beta V gene segment behaved as functional or pseudogenic. Donor age, sex, ethnicity and CMV serostatus were collected together with the repertoire data. Genome-wide SNP genotypes for about 65% of the 666 donors were used in a later genetic analysis, which treated that subset as a discovery cohort. All discovery cohort repertoires had been generated using a single sequencing platform. Both class I and class II loci were covered by HLA typing, at four-digit resolution. The number of donors typed differed by locus, with roughly 620-630 for A, B, C, DRB1 and DQB1, 522 for DQA1, approximately 570 for DPA1, and roughly 450 for DPB1. Because of strong linkage in the cohort, roughly 5 DR-DQ haplotypes were treated as single units for association and clustering. On average, over 200,000 unique TCR beta nucleotide sequences were sequenced per donor among a few hundred genotyped donors of the cohort, with 15% to 20% of those sequences being non-productive.

The study at large found these results: While some public TCRs were present in many individuals, most TCR sequences turned up only very rarely across donors. Because counts were too low, roughly 16 rarely observed V segments, including chromosome 9 orphons, were excluded from the earlier analysis of around 590 of the donors. A later genetic analysis associated a missense DCLRE1C variant with V-gene and J-gene trimming of TCR beta chains, and an independent cohort replicated the association. The cohort was sequenced for TCR beta chains only, and without alpha or paired-chain data the features that could be detected were limited. Immune exposure information for the cohort was limited to CMV serostatus. It was suggested by the authors that the approach could potentially be generalized to other disease states and immunological phenotypes. A cluster of highly shared sequence variants was judged likely to be a technical artifact of the sequencing pipeline. Compared with equally common non-associated chains, HLA-associated TCR beta chains in a later analysis were more clonally expanded and had lower generation probabilities. Some IMGT-functional V segments, including TRBV6-2 and TRBV6-3, could not be distinguished by the 87-base-pair reads and were therefore excluded. Compared with the roughly 600-donor mean, donors in an Asian-associated ancestry cluster had fewer N-insertions in productive TCRs, according to a later genetic analysis. When HLA alleles, especially DR and DQ, strongly co-occurred, TCR associations were difficult to assign to individual alleles. The classifier was reported to diagnose cytomegalovirus status with high specificity and sensitivity in both the original cohort and the validation cohort. Because HLA typing was unavailable for some donors at each locus, only the typed subset was used in association tests. In vitro tests confirmed that a few of the cytomegalovirus-associated TCR beta chains recognize cytomegalovirus antigens. An earlier analysis of approximately 500 of the donors showed that most TCR beta V segments appeared in productive rearrangements either about 90% or about 30% of the time, which broadly matched IMGT annotations. According to a later analysis, parvovirus B19, influenza, CMV and Epstein-Barr virus appeared linked to several top co-occurrence clusters. In a later analysis, 16,951 TCR beta sequences were associated with specific HLA alleles at a false discovery rate of 0.05. Linkage disequilibrium might explain the correlated functional status among segregating V segments, but an unknown experimental factor could not be excluded. In a later analysis, TCR association rates were found to vary across HLA loci, with the most associated TCRs seen for DRB1 alleles and the fewest for HLA-C alleles. Presence/absence analyses assumed roughly uniform sequencing depth across donors, an assumption that may not hold. The study listed 164 TCR beta chains as associated with cytomegalovirus. According to a later analysis, most CMV-associated TCR beta chains appeared to be HLA-restricted, and the HLA associations seemed to be driven largely by CMV exposure. A further reported finding was that TCR beta sequences accurately predicted the HLA-A and HLA-B alleles for most subjects in the first cohort.

CDR3 length: 16 amino acids, cysteine to phenylalanine. The only DNA kept is the CDR3, 48 bases in frame from the first base. CDR1 and CDR2 are read off the germline V gene (reference sequence) as GTSNPN and SVGIG. V drops 5 bases and J drops 5 bases, leaving 21 bases in between. The source is a woman aged 35 to 49 in good health and CMV-seronegative. The sequencing sample was made of PBMCs. The sequence is built from TRBV30 and TRBJ2-2; D gene: possibly TRBD1, on 8 matching bases. The CDR3: CAWGGTGQGGTGELFF. DNA sequence: TGTGCCTGGGGGGGGACCGGACAGGGAGGGACCGGGGAGCTGTTTTTT.